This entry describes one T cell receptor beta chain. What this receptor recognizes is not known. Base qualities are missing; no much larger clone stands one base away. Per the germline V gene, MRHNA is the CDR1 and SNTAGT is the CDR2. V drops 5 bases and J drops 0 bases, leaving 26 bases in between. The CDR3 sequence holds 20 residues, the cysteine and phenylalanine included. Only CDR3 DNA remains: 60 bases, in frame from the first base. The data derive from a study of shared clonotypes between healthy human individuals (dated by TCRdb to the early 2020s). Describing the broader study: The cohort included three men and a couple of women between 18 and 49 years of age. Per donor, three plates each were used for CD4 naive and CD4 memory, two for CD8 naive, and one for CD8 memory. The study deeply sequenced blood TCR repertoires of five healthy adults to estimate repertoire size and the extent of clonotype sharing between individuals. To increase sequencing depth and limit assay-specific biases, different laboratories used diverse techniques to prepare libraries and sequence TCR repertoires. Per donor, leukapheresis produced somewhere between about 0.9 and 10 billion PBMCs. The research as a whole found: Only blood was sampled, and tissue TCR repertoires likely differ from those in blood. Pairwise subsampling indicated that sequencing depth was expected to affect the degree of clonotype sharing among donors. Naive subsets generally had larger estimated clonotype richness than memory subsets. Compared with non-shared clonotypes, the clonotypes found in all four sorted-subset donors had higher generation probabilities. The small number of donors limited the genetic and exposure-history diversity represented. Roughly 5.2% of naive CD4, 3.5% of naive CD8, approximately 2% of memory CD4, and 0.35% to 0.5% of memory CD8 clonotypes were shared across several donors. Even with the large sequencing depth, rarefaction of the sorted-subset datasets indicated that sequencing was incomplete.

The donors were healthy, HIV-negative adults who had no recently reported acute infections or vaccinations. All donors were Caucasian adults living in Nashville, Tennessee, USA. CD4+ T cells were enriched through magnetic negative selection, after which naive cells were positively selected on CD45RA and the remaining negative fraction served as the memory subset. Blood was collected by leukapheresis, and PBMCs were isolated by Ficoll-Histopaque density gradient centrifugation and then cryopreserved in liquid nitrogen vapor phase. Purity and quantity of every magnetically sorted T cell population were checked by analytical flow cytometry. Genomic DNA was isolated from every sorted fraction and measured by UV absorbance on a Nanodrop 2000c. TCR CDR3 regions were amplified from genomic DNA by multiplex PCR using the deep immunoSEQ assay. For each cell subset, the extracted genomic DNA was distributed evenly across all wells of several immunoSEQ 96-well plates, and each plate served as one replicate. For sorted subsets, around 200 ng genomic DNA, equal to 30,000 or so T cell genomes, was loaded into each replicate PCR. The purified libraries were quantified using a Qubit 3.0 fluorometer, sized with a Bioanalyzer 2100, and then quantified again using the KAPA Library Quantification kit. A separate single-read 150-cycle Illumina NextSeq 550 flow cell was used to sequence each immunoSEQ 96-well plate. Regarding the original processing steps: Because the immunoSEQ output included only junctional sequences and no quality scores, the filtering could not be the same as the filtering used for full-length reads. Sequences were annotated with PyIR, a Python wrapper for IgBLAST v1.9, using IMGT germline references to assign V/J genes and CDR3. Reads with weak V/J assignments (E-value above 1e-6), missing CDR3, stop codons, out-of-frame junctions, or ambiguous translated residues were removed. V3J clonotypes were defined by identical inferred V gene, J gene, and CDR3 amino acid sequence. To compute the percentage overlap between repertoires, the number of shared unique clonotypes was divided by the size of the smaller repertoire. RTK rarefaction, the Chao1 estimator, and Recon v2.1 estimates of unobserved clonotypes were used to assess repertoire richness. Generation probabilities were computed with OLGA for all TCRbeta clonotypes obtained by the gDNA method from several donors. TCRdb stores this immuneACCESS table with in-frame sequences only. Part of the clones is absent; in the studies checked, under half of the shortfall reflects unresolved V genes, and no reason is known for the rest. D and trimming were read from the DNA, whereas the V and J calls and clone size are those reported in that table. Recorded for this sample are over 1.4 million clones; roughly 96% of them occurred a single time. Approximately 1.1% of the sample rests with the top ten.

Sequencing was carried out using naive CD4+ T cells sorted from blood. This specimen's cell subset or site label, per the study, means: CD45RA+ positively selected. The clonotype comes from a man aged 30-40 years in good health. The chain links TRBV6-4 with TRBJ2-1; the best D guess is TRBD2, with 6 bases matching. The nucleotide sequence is TGTGCCAGCAGTCGATCTCCCGGGGGAAAGCCTAGGAGCTCCTACAATGAGCAGTTCTTC. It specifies CASSRSPGGKPRSSYNEQFF.